Shown below are 2 T cell receptor delta chains from a single sample sequenced in a study of γδ T cells in repeated Plasmodium falciparum infection. TCRdb re-processed the multiplex PCR reads using CATT. The sample consists of 45,000 to 70,000 delta-chain clones, around 1.8% of them appearing once. Gammadelta T cells were flow-sorted from PBMC into Vgamma9/Vdelta2+ and Vdelta2-negative populations for bulk analysis. Sequenced: gamma-delta T cells from blood. Receptor source: a pool of human donors (malaria-infected and uninfected, not separated).

This clone was observed a handful of times. TCRdb records a much larger clone's protein for this DNA, with a difference at residue 12 that likely arises from a read error; the protein given is the translation of the DNA. The chain recombines TRDV2 with TRDJ1; 10 nucleotides match TRDD3. Here the J gene came from matching the DNA to germline, since TCRdb omits it. After removal of 0 bases from V and 4 bases from J, the junction contained 31 bases not matched to a gene. The CDR3 spans 24 residues. Germline lookup yields CDR1 GEAIGNYY and CDR2 EKD. CDR3 DNA: TGTGCCTGTGACACCGGTACAGGTCCTACCTCTCCGTACTGGGGGATGGCCTTGGGCGATAAACTCATCTTT. Translated: CACDTGTGPTSPYWGMALGDKLIF.

Note on this clone: One base separates it from a far larger clone, so it is likely a read error. Other DNA sequences in the sample encode the same CDR3. The V call is TRDV1, the J call TRDJ1; 11 nucleotides agree with TRDD3. This CDR3 region has 21 residues. Trimming took 9 bases from V and 0 from J; bases not matched to a gene: 24. Germline-derived CDR1 and CDR2 are TSWWSYY and QGS. This chain's CDR3 is CALERVWGIQARGAYTDKLIF. CDR3 DNA sequence: TGTGCTCTCGAACGAGTCTGGGGGATACAGGCCCGAGGGGCTTACACCGATAAACTCATCTTT.